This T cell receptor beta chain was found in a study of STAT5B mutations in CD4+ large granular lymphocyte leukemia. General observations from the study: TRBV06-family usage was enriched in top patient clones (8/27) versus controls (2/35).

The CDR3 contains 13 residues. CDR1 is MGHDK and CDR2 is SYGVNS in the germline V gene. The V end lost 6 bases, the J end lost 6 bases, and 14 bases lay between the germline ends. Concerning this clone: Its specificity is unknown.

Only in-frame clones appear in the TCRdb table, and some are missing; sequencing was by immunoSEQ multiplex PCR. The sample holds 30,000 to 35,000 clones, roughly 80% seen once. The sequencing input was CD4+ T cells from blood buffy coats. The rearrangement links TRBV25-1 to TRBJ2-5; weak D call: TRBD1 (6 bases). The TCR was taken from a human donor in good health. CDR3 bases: TGTGCCAGCAGCCTAGGGGGAATAAAGACCCAGTACTTC. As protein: CASSLGGIKTQYF.